The 9 T cell receptor beta chains below come from one sample, sequenced in a study of blood T cells in healthy people across ages. PCR was performed a second time for about 7 to 12 cycles using a sample-barcoded 5' primer and a J-beta primer mix. TCRdb processed the 5' RACE reads anew with MiXCR; each CDR3 protein has one entry. The sample yields 500,000 to 650,000 distinct CDR3 sequences, around 27% seen once. Separately, the same data were catalogued under a study of T cells of mothers and their children.

Sequenced input: blood. The receptors originated from a boy aged 2 to 10 in good health.

In its sample, this clonotype was seen a few times. The chain joins TRBV7-2 to TRBJ2-5; a possible D gene is TRBD2 (6 bases). V shed 3 bases and J shed 5 bases, with 19 bases lying between them. The CDR3 loop spans 16 amino acids. Germline CDR1 and CDR2: SGHTA and FQGNSA. The CDR3 DNA reads TGTGCCAGCAGCTTTCCGCGGGGCCTGCGCAGGGAGACCCAGTACTTC. This translates into CASSFPRGLRRETQYF.

This clonotype was detected only once. The CDR3 DNA follows: TGTGCCAGCAGCTCCAGGGCTAGCCAGCCCCAGCATTTT. Its translation: CASSSRASQPQHF. The V and J genes are TRBV7-9 and TRBJ1-5, with D possibly matching TRBD1 (5 bases). The CDR3 is made up of 13 amino acids. Germline assignment: CDR1 SEHNR and CDR2 FQNEAQ (reference sequence). Trimming stripped 4 bases from V and 7 bases from J, with 11 bases between.

In the case of this clonotype: It is likely a read error, because the conserved phenylalanine at the end of the CDR3 is missing. The DNA is left out, because the CDR3 cannot be placed on it with certainty; the CDR3 is given as TCRdb lists it. V is TRBV21-1 and J is TRBJ1-1; the table's D call, TRBD1, has no DNA check behind it. TRBV21-1 is an annotated pseudogene. The CDR3 spans 16 amino acids, including both terminal residues. The CDR3 region is CASSKGTEERNTEAFS.

V and J are TRBV6-5 and TRBJ2-4, with 9 bases matching TRBD2. This CDR3 spans 14 amino acids. J gave up 6 bases and V 6 bases, and 6 bases lay outside the gene matches. Germline loops: CDR1 MNHEY, CDR2 SVGAGI. CDR3 sequence (DNA): TGTGCCAGCAGACTAGCGGGCGGACCAAACATTCAGTACTTC. Amino acids: CASRLAGGPNIQYF.

This chain connects TRBV5-1 to TRBJ2-2; D is perhaps TRBD1 (6 bases). V lost 0 bases, J lost 6 bases, and 12 bases lay in between. This CDR3 contains 15 residues. Germline V gene sequence: CDR1 SGHRS, CDR2 YFSETQ. The CDR3 spells CASSLGGPKSGELFF. The CDR3 DNA follows: TGCGCCAGCAGCTTGGGGGGGCCTAAGTCCGGGGAGCTGTTTTTT.

This clonotype was found a few times. The CDR3 DNA reads as TGTGCCACCAGTGATTCCGGACTAGCGGGGAACACCGGGGAGCTGTTTTTT. Its translation is CATSDSGLAGNTGELFF. The chain recombines TRBV24-1 with TRBJ2-2; 11 bases fit TRBD2. The germline gives CDR1 KGHDR, CDR2 SFDVKD. The CDR3 length is 17 residues. V shed 2 bases, J shed 1 base, and the junction held 2 bases outside the gene matches.

This clonotype turned up a few times. J is TRBJ1-1 and V is TRBV4-2; unclear D gene. Germline assignment: CDR1 LGHNA and CDR2 YNFKEQ. V was trimmed by 0 bases and J by 1 base, leaving 9 bases between them. The CDR3 is 15 amino acids. CDR3 region: CASSQDFDGNTEAFF. DNA of the CDR3: TGTGCCAGCAGCCAAGATTTTGACGGGAACACTGAAGCTTTCTTT.

The chain combines TRBV5-1 with TRBJ2-5, with 7 bases that match TRBD1. The CDR3 spans 16 residues. Germline V CDR1 and CDR2: SGHRS, YFSETQ. V was clipped by 0 bases and J by 1 base; unmatched bases: 6. The CDR3 is CASSLAGTAFQETQYF. CDR3 nucleotide sequence: TGCGCCAGCAGCTTGGCCGGGACAGCCTTCCAAGAGACCCAGTACTTC.

The V call is TRBV4-3, the J call TRBJ2-7; D call uncertain. This CDR3 spans 16 amino acids. Deletions cut 0 bases from V and 0 bases from J, with 12 bases between. Looked up from germline, CDR1 is LGHNA and CDR2 is YSLEER. CDR3 sequence reads: CASSQEYIQASYEQYF. The CDR3 nucleotides read TGCGCCAGCAGCCAAGAGTACATCCAAGCCTCCTACGAGCAGTACTTC.